A few counts support the clone carrying this T cell receptor beta chain. Looked up from germline, CDR1 is SGHRS and CDR2 is YFSETQ. The CDR3 is made up of 13 amino acids. Trimming removed 5 bases from V and 6 bases from J, with 9 bases in between. MiXCR, applied by TCRdb to the RT-PCR reads, yields one record per CDR3 protein. The sample includes about 680,000 distinct CDR3 sequences, more than 13% of them seen just once. Sequencing used memory CD4+ T cells from blood. The clonotype comes from a female donor in good health, serving as a healthy control. The genes are TRBV5-1 and TRBJ1-6; no firm D call. The CDR3 DNA sequence: TGCGCCAGCAGACTGGAAAGTAATTCACCCCTCCACTTT. Protein product: CASRLESNSPLHF.